The 27 T cell receptor beta chains below come from one sample, sequenced in a study of shared clonotypes between healthy human individuals. Using immunoSEQ multiplex PCR, the repertoire was profiled, and TCRdb retains in-frame clones only, with some absent. Of around 1.9 million clones in the sample, more than 85% were seen once. Only CD45RO-negative cells positively selected for CCR7 counted as naive CD8 cells, so terminally differentiated effector memory CD45RA+ cells were excluded. Sequencing input: naive CD8+ T cells from PBMCs. These receptors all come from a man aged 18 to 29 in good health. Some clones in this sample may be carry-over from other donors' samples.

V gene TRBV29-1 combines with J gene TRBJ2-7; the match to TRBD1 covers 7 bases. Germline CDR1 reads SQVTM; CDR2 reads ANQGSEA. V was pared by 3 bases and J by 2 bases, with 7 bases of the junction left unmatched. This CDR3 has 14 residues. The CDR3 here is CSVEGGQVAYEQYF. For the CDR3, the DNA is TGCAGCGTTGAGGGCGGACAGGTCGCCTACGAGCAGTACTTC.

This chain links TRBV5-1 with TRBJ1-2; a possible D gene is TRBD1 (5 bases). Germline V gene sequence: CDR1 SGHRS, CDR2 YFSETQ. The CDR3 consists of 16 residues. Trimming cost V 0 bases and J 8 bases, with 20 bases left between them. The CDR3 region is CASSLVGVSKTSGYTF. CDR3 DNA sequence: TGCGCCAGCAGCTTGGTAGGGGTCTCGAAAACTAGCGGCTACACCTTC.

The chain carries TRBV27 and TRBJ1-1; no clear D. The CDR3 is 13 amino acids. The germline CDR1 and CDR2 sequences are MNHEY and SMNVEV (reference sequence). V lost 2 bases to trimming and J lost 3 bases, with 7 bases between them. CDR3 nucleotides: TGTGCCAGCAGTTTAGGGCTTTACACTGAAGCTTTCTTT. Translating it yields CASSLGLYTEAFF.

The rearrangement links TRBV7-3 to TRBJ2-6; 8 positions agree with TRBD1. Germline values: CDR1 SGHTA, CDR2 FQGTGA. V trimming: 5 bases; J trimming: 0 bases; junction bases outside the gene matches: 9. The CDR3 covers 18 residues. The CDR3 loop is CASSQTGVTRSGANVLTF. The CDR3 coding sequence is TGTGCCAGCAGCCAGACAGGGGTGACCCGCTCTGGGGCCAACGTCCTGACTTTC.

Worth noting for this clone: Additional DNA sequences in this sample encode the identical CDR3. J is TRBJ2-7 and V is TRBV5-6; 10 bases align to TRBD2. V lost 0 bases, J lost 5 bases, and 2 bases stayed unmatched. Germline-derived CDR1 and CDR2 are SGHDT and YYEEEE. The CDR3 extends over 14 amino acids. CDR3 loop: CASSLGLAGDEQYF. The CDR3 DNA reads as TGTGCCAGCAGCTTGGGGCTAGCGGGAGACGAGCAGTACTTC.

This clone was observed once. V and J are TRBV11-2 and TRBJ2-7; tentatively, D is TRBD2 (7 bases). CDR1 is SGHAT and CDR2 is FQNNGV in the germline V gene. There are 12 residues in the CDR3. V was cut by 4 bases and J by 7 bases, with 11 bases left in between. CDR3 in DNA: TGTGCCAGCAGCTCCCGGGGGGCGGAGCAGTACTTC. It codes for CASSSRGAEQYF.

The chain employs TRBV28 and TRBJ2-3; the D call may be TRBD1 or TRBD2 (5 bases each). Germline V CDR1 and CDR2: MDHEN, SYDVKM. This CDR3 comprises 14 residues. Trimming removed 3 bases from V and 2 bases from J, with 9 bases in between. The CDR3 sequence: CASSFRDHTDTQYF. The CDR3 DNA follows: TGTGCCAGCAGTTTCCGGGACCACACAGATACGCAGTATTTT. The full variable domain, with the rest looked up from reference TRBV28 and TRBJ2-3, is DVKVTQSSRYLVKRTGEKVFLECVQDMDHENMFWYRQDPGLGLRLIYFSYDVKMKEKGDIPEGYSVSREKKERFSLILESASTNQTSMYLCASSFRDHTDTQYFGPGTRLTVL.

The sample holds one count of this clone. This rearrangement joins TRBV4-1 to TRBJ2-1; a possible D gene is TRBD2 (5 bases). This CDR3 contains 14 residues. Trimming cost V 5 bases and J 4 bases, with 12 bases left between them. Looked up from germline, CDR1 is MGHRA and CDR2 is YSYEKL. Here the CDR3 reads CASSVQLGYNEQFF. CDR3 coding DNA: TGCGCCAGCAGCGTTCAACTAGGGTACAATGAGCAGTTCTTC.

The chain is built from TRBV29-1 and TRBJ1-1; TRBD1 is a possible D gene (6 bases). Germline values: CDR1 SQVTM, CDR2 ANQGSEA. V dropped 6 bases and J dropped 0 bases, with 26 bases sitting between them. The CDR3 loop spans 18 amino acids. The CDR3 loop reads CSVPGKRTPRGLNTEAFF. Written as DNA, the CDR3 is TGCAGCGTCCCAGGAAAAAGAACTCCCAGGGGACTGAACACTGAAGCTTTCTTT.

This chain connects TRBV14 to TRBJ2-3; the D gene could be TRBD1 or TRBD2 (5 bases each). The CDR3 is made up of 13 amino acids. The germline CDR1 and CDR2 sequences are SGHDN and FVKESK. The V end was cut by 4 bases, the J end by 6 bases, with 11 bases between. The CDR3 sequence is CASSPVWGDTQYF. The CDR3 DNA follows: TGTGCCAGCAGCCCGGTATGGGGGGATACGCAGTATTTT. Full variable domain (outside the CDR3, taken from reference TRBV14 and TRBJ2-3): EAGVTQFPSHSVIEKGQTVTLRCDPISGHDNLYWYRRVMGKEIKFLLHFVKESKQDESGMPNNRFLAERTGGTYSTLKVQPAELEDSGVYFCASSPVWGDTQYFGPGTRLTVL.

The J gene is TRBJ1-4, the V gene TRBV7-9; 8 bases line up with TRBD1. The V gene end was trimmed by 6 bases and the J gene end by 3 bases; junction bases not matched to a gene: 3. The CDR3 is 14 amino acids. Germline values: CDR1 SEHNR, CDR2 FQNEAQ (reference sequence). The CDR3 protein is CASRPDRANEKLFF. CDR3 bases: TGTGCCAGCAGACCGGACAGGGCTAATGAAAAACTGTTTTTT.

The chain combines TRBV5-4 with TRBJ2-7; TRBD2 matches 8 bases. V lost 3 bases to trimming and J lost 5 bases; unmatched junction nucleotides: 13. The CDR3 is 16 amino acids. CDR1 and CDR2 (germline): SGHNT, YYREEE (reference sequence). CDR3 protein: CASSSRTAGDHHEQYF. Written as DNA, the CDR3 is TGTGCCAGCAGCTCGCGGACAGCGGGAGATCACCACGAGCAGTACTTC.

The J gene is TRBJ2-1, the V gene TRBV29-1, with D possibly matching TRBD2 (6 bases). Trimming removed 6 bases at V and 3 bases at J, with 21 bases between. CDR3 length: 16 residues. Germline CDR1 reads SQVTM; CDR2 reads ANQGSEA. The CDR3 DNA is TGCAGCGTCGCGGGACCTAGGGGTTCTTTCTACAATGAGCAGTTCTTC. Protein: CSVAGPRGSFYNEQFF.

Concerning this clone: One junction end does not reproduce the germline sequence, and a read error may be involved. V gene TRBV5-1 combines with J gene TRBJ2-7; D gene unclear. CDR3 size: 11 residues. In germline, CDR1 is SGHRS, CDR2 YFSETQ. DNA of the CDR3: TGTGCCAGCAGCTTCTTGGGAGAGCAGTACTTC. As protein: CASSFLGEQYF.

This rearrangement joins TRBV7-2 to TRBJ2-7; 10 nucleotides match TRBD2. The CDR3 is 14 residues long. The germline V gene encodes CDR1 SGHTA and CDR2 FQGNSA. The V segment lost 5 bases and the J segment 2 bases; nucleotides outside the gene matches: 3. The CDR3 sequence is CASSLTSGAYEQYF. In nucleotides, the CDR3 is TGTGCCAGCAGCCTTACTAGCGGGGCCTACGAGCAGTACTTC. Full variable domain (rest looked up from reference TRBV7-2 and TRBJ2-7): GAGVSQSPSNKVTEKGKDVELRCDPISGHTALYWYRQSLGQGLEFLIYFQGNSAPDKSGLPSDRFSAERTGGSVSTLTIQRTQQEDSAVYLCASSLTSGAYEQYFGPGTRLTVT.

This clone was seen just once. This rearrangement joins TRBV5-1 to TRBJ1-2; D unclear. CDR1 is SGHRS and CDR2 is YFSETQ in the germline V gene. This CDR3 region has 15 residues. V lost 4 bases and J lost 7, with 20 bases in between. The CDR3 DNA is TGCGCCAGCAGCCCCGCGTGGGGAGTTTATGGTGGCTACACCTTC. Protein product: CASSPAWGVYGGYTF.

The chain has TRBV7-9 and TRBJ2-1, with 10 positions matching TRBD2. CDR1 is SEHNR, CDR2 FQNEAQ, per germline (reference sequence). This CDR3 has 15 amino acids. Germline trimming cut 5 bases from V and 5 bases from J; bases unmatched to any gene: 6. The CDR3 here is CASSPRTSGHNEQFF. The DNA for the CDR3 is TGTGCCAGCAGCCCCAGGACTAGCGGCCACAATGAGCAGTTCTTC.

This chain connects TRBV28 to TRBJ2-3; no clear D. CDR1 and CDR2 from the germline V gene are MDHEN and SYDVKM. This CDR3 has 15 amino acids. Trimming took off 7 bases at V and 1 base at J, with 15 bases between the two ends. CDR3 sequence: CASNAYVYGTDTQYF. The CDR3 DNA reads TGTGCCAGCAACGCGTACGTTTACGGCACAGATACGCAGTATTTT.

The chain is built from TRBV7-6 and TRBJ2-5; TRBD1 aligns across 7 bases. The CDR3 covers 13 residues. CDR1 is SGHVS and CDR2 is FNYEAQ in the germline V gene. Unmatched junction bases numbered 7, after V lost 8 bases and J lost 4 bases. The DNA for the CDR3 is TGTGCCAGCCGGGTGGACAGGACAGAGACCCAGTACTTC. Translated, it gives CASRVDRTETQYF.

CDR3 loop: CASISQAATYRETQYF. The DNA for the CDR3 is TGTGCCAGCATATCTCAGGCGGCCACATATCGAGAGACCCAGTACTTC. V gene TRBV9 combines with J gene TRBJ2-5; D is unresolved. The V and J ends lost 6 bases and 4 bases respectively, with 22 bases between them. The CDR3 covers 16 residues. The germline gives CDR1 SGDLS, CDR2 YYNGEE.

The chain links TRBV15 to TRBJ2-3; the match to TRBD1 covers 7 bases. Germline V gene sequence: CDR1 LNHNV, CDR2 YYDKDF (reference sequence). The CDR3 length is 16 residues. Trimming cost V 5 bases and J 5 bases; bases outside gene matches: 13. The CDR3 DNA is TGTGCCACCAGCCCCCGCGTGGCTAGGGGGCGAGATACGCAGTATTTT. Residues: CATSPRVARGRDTQYF.

The CDR3 is CASSRGQHYYEQYF. In DNA, the CDR3 is TGTGCCAGCAGTCGGGGACAGCATTATTACGAGCAGTACTTC. The chain carries TRBV27 and TRBJ2-7, with 7 positions matching TRBD1. The CDR3 contains 14 residues. With 5 bases clipped from V and 4 bases from J, the junction kept 8 bases outside the gene matches. Looked up from germline, CDR1 is MNHEY and CDR2 is SMNVEV (reference sequence).

In nucleotides, the CDR3 is TGCGCCAGCAGCCAAGCAGCGCCTAGCTCCTACGAGCAGTACTTC. This gives the protein CASSQAAPSSYEQYF. V gene TRBV4-1 combines with J gene TRBJ2-7; unclear D gene. Germline V gene sequence: CDR1 MGHRA, CDR2 YSYEKL. The CDR3 is 15 amino acids. The V and J ends lost 1 base and 0 bases respectively, with 10 bases between them.

This sequence joins TRBV29-1 and TRBJ2-1, with D perhaps given as TRBD1 or TRBD2 (7 bases each). This CDR3 spans 13 amino acids. Germline CDR1 is SQVTM and CDR2 is ANQGSEA. Deletions cut 7 bases from V and 1 base from J, with 11 bases between. The CDR3, as DNA: TGCAGCGGGCAGGGGGGGTCCTACAATGAGCAGTTCTTC. It encodes CSGQGGSYNEQFF.

The chain couples TRBV2 to TRBJ2-7, with D unclear. Trimming took 7 bases from V and 1 from J, leaving 8 bases between them. Germline V gene lookup returns CDR1 SNHLY and CDR2 FYNNEI. The CDR3 sequence is 12 residues long. The CDR3: CASTAPSYEQYF. The CDR3 DNA is TGTGCCAGCACCGCGCCGTCCTACGAGCAGTACTTC.

This clone has just one count. The rearrangement uses TRBV4-1 and TRBJ2-3; 9 bases are a match to TRBD1. CDR3 length: 17 residues. Trimming at V came to 0 bases and at J to 4 bases, leaving 8 bases not matched to a gene. Germline V gene data show CDR1 as MGHRA and CDR2 as YSYEKL. CDR3 nucleotide sequence: TGCGCCAGCAGCCAAGAAAGGGACAGGGAATTCTCAGATACGCAGTATTTT. This gives the protein CASSQERDREFSDTQYF.

V usage is TRBV4-3 and J usage is TRBJ2-1; D is perhaps TRBD2 (5 bases). This CDR3 spans 14 amino acids. Trimming stripped 1 base from V and 4 bases from J, with 8 bases between. Germline CDR1 LGHNA, CDR2 YSLEER. CDR3 sequence: CASSQGRTYNEQFF. The DNA for the CDR3 is TGCGCCAGCAGCCAAGGGAGGACTTACAATGAGCAGTTCTTC.